Listed below are T cell receptor beta chains from one sample, sequenced in a study of blood T cell repertoires in COVID-19. Some clones are missing from TCRdb's copy, which holds only in-frame ones; the method was immunoSEQ multiplex PCR. The data hold about 210,000 clones, with about 83% observed a single time. Material for sequencing was peripheral blood. The receptors shown here come from a man aged 45-65 years with active or convalescent COVID-19. CDR3s include the opening cysteine and the closing phenylalanine or tryptophan. A D gene is named only where the DNA matches it firmly. The size entry is marked missing in some rows and otherwise reads once, few, many or a size class.

v_call	d_call	clone_size	j_call	cdr3_aa	cdr3_nt
TRBV6-5	NA	NA	TRBJ1-1	CASKEGRAFF	TGTGCCAGCAAGGAGGGCCGGGCTTTCTTT
TRBV28	NA	NA	TRBJ1-1	CASTPATGPNTEAFF	TGTGCCAGCACCCCCGCGACAGGTCCGAACACTGAAGCTTTCTTT
TRBV9	TRBD2	NA	TRBJ2-5	CASSVAPAGGETQYF	TGTGCCAGCAGCGTAGCCCCAGCGGGGGGAGAGACCCAGTACTTC
TRBV7-2	NA	NA	TRBJ2-7	CASSLVRGSSEQYF	TGTGCCAGCAGCTTAGTCCGGGGTTCGAGCGAGCAGTACTTC
TRBV6-2/TRBV6-3	NA	NA	TRBJ1-4	CASCPTKYRTTNEKLFF	TGTGCCAGCTGCCCCACGAAGTACAGAACAACTAATGAAAAACTGTTTTTT
TRBV9	TRBD2	NA	TRBJ2-7	CASSVGSGGPYEQYF	TGTGCCAGCAGCGTAGGTAGCGGGGGACCCTACGAGCAGTACTTC
TRBV27	NA	NA	TRBJ2-2	CASSRTPNTGELFF	TGTGCCAGCTCTCGGACACCGAACACCGGGGAGCTGTTTTTT
TRBV10-3	TRBD2	NA	TRBJ2-1	CAISGLAGSYNEQFF	TGTGCCATCAGTGGACTAGCGGGCTCCTACAATGAGCAGTTCTTC
TRBV5-5	TRBD2	NA	TRBJ2-1	CASSLAGTTYQFF	TGTGCCAGCAGCTTGGCCGGGACTACCTACCAGTTCTTC
TRBV5-4	NA	NA	TRBJ1-1	CASRTIFQGRNTEAFF	TGTGCCAGCAGAACCATATTCCAGGGGAGGAACACTGAAGCTTTCTTT
TRBV4-1	NA	once	TRBJ2-7	CASSQDRTGREQYF	TGCGCCAGCAGCCAAGATCGAACCGGGAGAGAGCAGTACTTC
TRBV5-1	NA	NA	TRBJ1-6	CASSDGASSYNSPLHF	TGCGCCAGCTCGGATGGGGCCAGCTCCTATAATTCACCCCTCCACTTT
TRBV6-5	NA	NA	TRBJ1-2	CASRTGYGYTF	TGTGCCAGCAGAACAGGGTACGGCTACACCTTC
TRBV7-2	TRBD2	NA	TRBJ2-7	CASSPVAGSYEQYF	TGTGCCAGCAGCCCGGTAGCGGGCTCCTACGAGCAGTACTTC
TRBV4-2	TRBD1	NA	TRBJ1-4	CASSQGQGATNEKLFF	TGTGCCAGCAGCCAGGGACAGGGGGCAACTAATGAAAAACTGTTTTTT
TRBV15	NA	few	TRBJ1-1	CATSREGGRMNTEAFF	TGTGCCACCAGCAGAGAGGGGGGAAGGATGAACACTGAAGCTTTCTTT
TRBV5-4	NA	NA	TRBJ2-3	CASSISGSTDTQYF	TGTGCCAGCAGCATTAGCGGTAGCACAGATACGCAGTATTTT
TRBV19	NA	NA	TRBJ1-2	CASSIDSAGLAGYTF	TGTGCCAGTAGTATAGATTCGGCAGGACTTGCTGGCTACACCTTC
TRBV3-1/TRBV3-2	TRBD2	NA	TRBJ2-7	CASSRRSTSGGAYEQYF	TGTGCCAGCAGCCGCCGATCCACTAGCGGGGGGGCCTACGAGCAGTACTTC
TRBV5-1	TRBD2	NA	TRBJ2-1	CASSRGLAGGGNEQFF	TGCGCCAGCAGCCGGGGACTAGCGGGAGGGGGGAATGAGCAGTTCTTC
TRBV5-1	TRBD1	NA	TRBJ2-3	CASSLGQGGTDTQYF	TGCGCCAGCAGCTTGGGACAGGGGGGCACAGATACGCAGTATTTT
TRBV3-1/TRBV3-2	NA	few	TRBJ2-7	CASSQEAYEQYF	TGTGCCAGCAGCCAAGAGGCATACGAGCAGTACTTC
TRBV19	NA	NA	TRBJ1-5	CASSIPGGGDQPQHF	TGTGCCAGTAGTATCCCGGGGGGCGGGGATCAGCCCCAGCATTTT
TRBV7-9	TRBD1	NA	TRBJ1-3	CASSPRTGGLNTIYF	TGTGCCAGCAGCCCCCGGACAGGGGGCTTGAACACCATATATTTT
TRBV28	NA	few	TRBJ2-7	CASSFALHKLTYEQYF	TGTGCCAGCAGTTTCGCCCTACACAAACTAACCTACGAGCAGTACTTC
TRBV7-9	NA	NA	TRBJ1-3	CASSRGSLRGNTIYF	TGTGCCAGCAGCCGCGGCTCACTAAGGGGAAACACCATATATTTT
TRBV30	TRBD1	NA	TRBJ1-4	CAWSGGQPNEKLFF	TGTGCCTGGAGTGGGGGACAGCCCAATGAAAAACTGTTTTTT
TRBV3-1/TRBV3-2	NA	NA	TRBJ2-2	CASSQGQGTTGELFF	TGTGCCAGCAGCCAAGGGCAGGGGACCACCGGGGAGCTGTTTTTT
TRBV28	TRBD1	NA	TRBJ2-2	CASSVEQGASHTGELFF	TGTGCCAGCAGCGTTGAACAGGGGGCGTCGCACACCGGGGAGCTGTTTTTT
TRBV19	NA	NA	TRBJ1-5	CASNSLQGPSNQPQHF	TGTGCCAGTAACTCCCTACAGGGACCTAGCAATCAGCCCCAGCATTTT
TRBV18	NA	NA	TRBJ1-1	CASSLMPGEYTEAFF	TGTGCCAGCTCACTTATGCCGGGAGAATACACTGAAGCTTTCTTT
TRBV7-2	TRBD2	NA	TRBJ2-7	CASSRDGGYEQYF	TGTGCCAGCAGCCGGGACGGGGGGTACGAGCAGTACTTC
TRBV15	NA	NA	TRBJ1-4	CATSRDAGGDGSEKLFF	TGTGCCACCAGCAGAGATGCTGGGGGGGACGGGAGTGAAAAACTGTTTTTT
TRBV11-2	TRBD2	NA	TRBJ2-3	CASSTRGVSGGVTDTQYF	TGTGCCAGCAGCACCCGAGGGGTCAGCGGGGGCGTAACAGATACGCAGTATTTT
TRBV6-5	NA	NA	TRBJ2-2	CASSYPSLGQGELFF	TGTGCCAGCAGTTACCCATCACTTGGACAGGGGGAGCTGTTTTTT
TRBV20-1	TRBD1	few	TRBJ1-1	CSASSDREESTEAFF	TGCAGTGCTAGTTCCGACAGGGAAGAAAGCACTGAAGCTTTCTTT
TRBV19	NA	once	TRBJ2-1	CASGGQGYNEQFF	TGTGCCAGTGGAGGCCAGGGGTACAATGAGCAGTTCTTC
TRBV5-6	NA	NA	TRBJ2-1	CASSTLKGNSYNEQFF	TGTGCCAGCAGCACCTTAAAGGGGAACTCCTACAATGAGCAGTTCTTC
TRBV7-8	NA	NA	TRBJ1-2	CASSLAGRGRGYTF	TGTGCCAGCAGCTTAGCGGGCAGGGGTAGAGGCTACACCTTC
TRBV2	TRBD1	few	TRBJ1-1	CASSEWGAGGEAFF	TGTGCCAGCAGTGAGTGGGGGGCAGGGGGAGAAGCTTTCTTT
TRBV6-5	NA	NA	TRBJ2-7	CASSYRPQGYEQYF	TGTGCCAGCAGTTACCGCCCCCAGGGCTACGAGCAGTACTTC
TRBV7-9	TRBD2	NA	TRBJ2-5	CASSLILAGGQETQYF	TGTGCCAGCAGCTTAATCCTAGCGGGGGGCCAAGAGACCCAGTACTTC
TRBV19	TRBD1	NA	TRBJ1-5	CASSSDRNNQPQHF	TGTGCCAGTAGCTCGGACAGGAATAATCAGCCCCAGCATTTT
TRBV21-1	NA	NA	TRBJ1-2	CASRRGTSNYGYTF	TGTGCCAGTCGGCGGGGGACCTCAAACTATGGCTACACCTTC
TRBV5-6	TRBD1	NA	TRBJ1-2	CASSPGTGFRGYTF	TGTGCCAGCAGCCCCGGGACAGGGTTTCGTGGCTACACCTTC